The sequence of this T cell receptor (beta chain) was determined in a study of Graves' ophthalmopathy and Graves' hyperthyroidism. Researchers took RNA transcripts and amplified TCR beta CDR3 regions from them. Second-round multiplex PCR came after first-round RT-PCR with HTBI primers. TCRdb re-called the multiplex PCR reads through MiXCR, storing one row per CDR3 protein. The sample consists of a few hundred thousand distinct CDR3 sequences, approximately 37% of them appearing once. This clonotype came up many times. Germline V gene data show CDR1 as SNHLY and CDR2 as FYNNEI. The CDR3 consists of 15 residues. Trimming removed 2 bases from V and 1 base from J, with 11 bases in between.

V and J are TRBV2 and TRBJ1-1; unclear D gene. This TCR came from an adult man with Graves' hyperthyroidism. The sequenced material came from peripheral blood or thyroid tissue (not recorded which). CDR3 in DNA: TGTGCCAGCAGTGAAATTTTAGGAGCGAACACTGAAGCTTTCTTT. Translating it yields CASSEILGANTEAFF. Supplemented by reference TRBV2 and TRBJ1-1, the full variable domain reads EPEVTQTPSHQVTQMGQEVILRCVPISNHLYFYWYRQILGQKVEFLVSFYNNEISEKSEIFDDQFSVERPDGSNFTLKIRSTKLEDSAMYFCASSEILGANTEAFFGQGTRLTVV.